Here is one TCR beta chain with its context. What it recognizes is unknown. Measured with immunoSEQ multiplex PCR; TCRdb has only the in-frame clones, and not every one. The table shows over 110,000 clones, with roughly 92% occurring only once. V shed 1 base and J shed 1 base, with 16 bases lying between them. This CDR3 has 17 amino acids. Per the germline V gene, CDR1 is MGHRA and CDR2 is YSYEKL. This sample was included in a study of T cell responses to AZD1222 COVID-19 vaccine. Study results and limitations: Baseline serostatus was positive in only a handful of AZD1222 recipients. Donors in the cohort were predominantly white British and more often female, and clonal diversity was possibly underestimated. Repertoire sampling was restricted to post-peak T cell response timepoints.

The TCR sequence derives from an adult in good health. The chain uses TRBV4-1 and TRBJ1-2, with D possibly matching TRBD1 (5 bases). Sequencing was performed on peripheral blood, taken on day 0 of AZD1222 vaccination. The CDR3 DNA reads TGCGCCAGCAGCCAAGTCGTAGGTAGACAGCTTAACTATGGCTACACCTTC. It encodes CASSQVVGRQLNYGYTF.